This T cell receptor (beta chain) was obtained from a study of T cell repertoires in ileal Crohn's disease. Turning to the study itself: Thiopurines (about ten) or anti-TNF agents (around 17) were given postoperatively to about half.

Trimming removed 5 bases at V and 4 bases at J, with 18 bases between. The CDR3 is 15 residues long. Germline V gene sequence: CDR1 SGHRS, CDR2 YFSETQ. Only a few counts were recorded for this clone. The antigen remains undetermined. Approximately 510 nanograms of biopsy DNA per sample underwent TCRB immunosequencing. Method: immunoSEQ multiplex PCR; TCRdb's copy keeps in-frame clones and lacks some. The sample holds approximately 13,000 clones, around two thirds seen once. Study-level findings and limits: Mucosal expansions were suggested to be mainly CD8 T cells. Compared with non-smokers, active smokers at surgery showed more clonal expansions.

The TCR sequence derives from an adult with Crohn's disease. This chain joins TRBV5-1 and TRBJ1-1; D perhaps matches TRBD1 (5 bases). The specimen sequenced was ileal tissue. CDR3 nucleotides: TGCGCCAGCAGAGTCCAGGGCCAGGAGGGCACTGAAGCTTTCTTT. It translates to CASRVQGQEGTEAFF. Together with reference TRBV5-1 and TRBJ1-1, the CDR3 gives the full variable domain: KAGVTQTPRYLIKTRGQQVTLSCSPISGHRSVSWYQQTPGQGLQFLFEYFSETQRNKGNFPGRFSGRQFSNSRSEMNVSTLELGDSALYLCASRVQGQEGTEAFFGQGTRLTVV.